Below are 14 T cell receptor beta chains sequenced from a single sample in a study of identical twins. MiXCR, run by TCRdb on the 5' RACE reads, gives a single entry per CDR3 protein. The sample shows 350,000 to 600,000 distinct CDR3 sequences, approximately 15% of them seen only once. The same sample was also used in a study of yellow fever vaccine responses in identical twins.

The sample consisted of CD4+ T cells sorted from blood. The receptors originated from a woman aged 18-29 years in good health.

This clonotype appeared a few times. The V and J genes are TRBV5-1 and TRBJ2-3, with 8 bases matching TRBD1. Losses at the gene ends were 0 bases for V and 6 bases for J; bases not matched to a gene: 21. CDR3 length: 20 amino acids. Germline lookup yields CDR1 SGHRS and CDR2 YFSETQ. The CDR3: CASSLGPDRALTSSGDTQYF. CDR3 sequence (DNA): TGCGCCAGCAGCTTGGGACCGGACAGGGCACTAACATCGAGTGGCGATACGCAGTATTTT.

The V gene is TRBV6-4, the J gene TRBJ2-2; the D is unclear. V lost 2 bases and J 5 bases, leaving 15 bases between the germline ends. The CDR3 extends over 16 amino acids. CDR1 and CDR2 (germline): MRHNA, SNTAGT. The chain's CDR3 is CASSDRVPVGTGELFF. CDR3 in DNA: TGTGCCAGCAGTGACCGGGTCCCGGTAGGAACCGGGGAGCTGTTTTTT.

There are a few counts of this clonotype. The chain carries TRBV11-2 and TRBJ2-3; 8 bases are a match to TRBD1. The germline V gene has CDR1 SGHAT and CDR2 FQNNGV. This CDR3 comprises 15 residues. V dropped 1 base and J dropped 8; count of bases not matched to a gene: 8. The CDR3 sequence: CASSLVGQGSGTQYF. DNA of the CDR3: TGTGCCAGCAGCTTAGTTGGACAGGGATCCGGTACGCAGTATTTT.

This rearrangement joins TRBV2 to TRBJ2-2; no firm D call. Trimming cost V 2 bases and J 5 bases, with 12 bases left between them. Germline CDR1 reads SNHLY; CDR2 reads FYNNEI. This CDR3 has 15 amino acids. CDR3 amino acids: CASSEITSSTGELFF. The DNA for the CDR3 is TGTGCCAGCAGTGAAATCACGAGTTCGACCGGGGAGCTGTTTTTT.

This chain connects TRBV6-1 to TRBJ1-4; a possible D gene is TRBD1 (5 bases). The V end was cut by 5 bases, the J end by 8 bases, with 15 bases between. There are 14 residues in the CDR3. Per germline, CDR1 MNHNS and CDR2 SASEGT. CDR3 in amino acids: CASSPVGESEKLFF. The CDR3, as DNA: TGTGCCAGCAGTCCAGTGGGGGAATCCGAAAAACTGTTTTTT.

This chain's CDR3 is CASSYRDADEKLFF. CDR3 DNA: TGTGCCAGCAGTTACAGGGATGCCGATGAAAAACTGTTTTTT. The chain recombines TRBV2 with TRBJ1-4, with D maybe TRBD1 (6 bases). CDR1 and CDR2 (germline): SNHLY, FYNNEI. Trimming removed 5 bases from V and 6 bases from J, with 13 bases in between. The CDR3 loop spans 14 amino acids.

This sequence joins TRBV29-1 and TRBJ2-4; 9 nucleotides align to TRBD1. Germline V gene lookup returns CDR1 SQVTM and CDR2 ANQGSEA. The CDR3 loop spans 14 amino acids. Trimming removed 7 bases from V and 4 bases from J; junction bases left unmatched: 8. For the CDR3, the DNA is TGCAGCGCCCGGGTGGGGACAGGGAAAAACATTCAGTACTTC. It codes for CSARVGTGKNIQYF.

This CDR3 is CASSPRGDPTNTQYF. DNA for the CDR3: TGTGCCAGCAGTCCGCGGGGGGACCCCACGAATACGCAGTATTTT. J is TRBJ2-3 and V is TRBV6-1; 8 nucleotides line up with TRBD2. Losses at the gene ends were 5 bases for V and 7 bases for J; bases not matched to a gene: 11. The CDR3 is made up of 15 amino acids. Looked up from germline, CDR1 is MNHNS and CDR2 is SASEGT.

This clonotype was detected ten times or more. This chain links TRBV5-6 with TRBJ2-1, with a possible D match to TRBD2 (5 bases). V was trimmed by 2 bases and J by 7 bases, leaving 13 bases between them. The length of the CDR3 is 14 residues. Germline V gene lookup returns CDR1 SGHDT and CDR2 YYEEEE. Here the CDR3 reads CASSFRGRGNEQFF. CDR3 coding DNA: TGTGCCAGCAGCTTTCGGGGTCGGGGAAATGAGCAGTTCTTC.

V gene TRBV18 combines with J gene TRBJ2-1; D may match TRBD1 or TRBD2 (6 bases each). In germline, CDR1 is KGHSH, CDR2 LQKENI. This CDR3 spans 13 amino acids. Between the trimmed V and J ends, which lost 5 bases and 6 bases, there was a span of 11 bases. Here the CDR3 reads CASSMPGANEQFF. DNA of the CDR3: TGTGCCAGCTCAATGCCGGGGGCCAATGAGCAGTTCTTC.

In this sample, this clonotype turned up many times. CDR3 in DNA: TGTGCCAGCAGCTTGGACACGTCGGAGACCCAGTACTTC. It is translated as CASSLDTSETQYF. This chain joins TRBV5-6 and TRBJ2-5; D gene ambiguous. Germline V CDR1 and CDR2: SGHDT, YYEEEE. The V end lost 0 bases, the J end lost 5 bases, and 8 bases lay between the germline ends. The CDR3 totals 13 residues.

The chain recombines TRBV20-1 with TRBJ2-5; 8 nucleotides line up with TRBD2. The CDR3 length is 16 residues. CDR1 and CDR2 (germline): DFQATT, SNEGSKA (reference sequence). Trimming took 0 bases from V and 2 from J; bases not matched to a gene: 8. The CDR3 DNA reads as TGCAGTGCTAGAGATGCCCAGCGGGGGACACAAGAGACCCAGTACTTC. It codes for CSARDAQRGTQETQYF.

This clonotype was seen ten or more times. This sequence joins TRBV5-6 and TRBJ2-3, with TRBD2 matching 12 bases. J gave up 0 bases and V 4 bases, and 9 bases lay outside the gene matches. The germline CDR1 and CDR2 sequences are SGHDT and YYEEEE. The CDR3 consists of 18 residues. In nucleotides, the CDR3 is TGTGCCAGCAGCCTCAACCGACTAGCGGGGGTTAGCACAGATACGCAGTATTTT. It translates to CASSLNRLAGVSTDTQYF.

This clonotype showed up many times. The CDR3 sequence is CASKSISYEQYF. CDR3 DNA: TGTGCCAGCAAGTCCATTTCCTACGAGCAGTACTTC. The chain uses TRBV27 and TRBJ2-7; D not certain. The CDR3 length is 12 residues. The ends were cut back, 7 bases at V and 1 base at J, with 8 bases in the middle. Germline V gives CDR1 MNHEY, CDR2 SMNVEV (reference sequence).